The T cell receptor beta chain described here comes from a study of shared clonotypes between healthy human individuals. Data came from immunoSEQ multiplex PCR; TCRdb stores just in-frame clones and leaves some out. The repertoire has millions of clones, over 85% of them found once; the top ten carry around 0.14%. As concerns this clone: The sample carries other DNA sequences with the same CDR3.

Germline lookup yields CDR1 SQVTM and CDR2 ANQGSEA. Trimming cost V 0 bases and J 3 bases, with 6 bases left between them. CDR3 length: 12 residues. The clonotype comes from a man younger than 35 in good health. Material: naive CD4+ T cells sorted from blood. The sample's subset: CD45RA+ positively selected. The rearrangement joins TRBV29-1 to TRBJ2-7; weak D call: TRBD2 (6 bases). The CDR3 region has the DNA TGCAGCGTTGAAGAGGGGGGCTACGAGCAGTACTTC. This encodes CSVEEGGYEQYF.